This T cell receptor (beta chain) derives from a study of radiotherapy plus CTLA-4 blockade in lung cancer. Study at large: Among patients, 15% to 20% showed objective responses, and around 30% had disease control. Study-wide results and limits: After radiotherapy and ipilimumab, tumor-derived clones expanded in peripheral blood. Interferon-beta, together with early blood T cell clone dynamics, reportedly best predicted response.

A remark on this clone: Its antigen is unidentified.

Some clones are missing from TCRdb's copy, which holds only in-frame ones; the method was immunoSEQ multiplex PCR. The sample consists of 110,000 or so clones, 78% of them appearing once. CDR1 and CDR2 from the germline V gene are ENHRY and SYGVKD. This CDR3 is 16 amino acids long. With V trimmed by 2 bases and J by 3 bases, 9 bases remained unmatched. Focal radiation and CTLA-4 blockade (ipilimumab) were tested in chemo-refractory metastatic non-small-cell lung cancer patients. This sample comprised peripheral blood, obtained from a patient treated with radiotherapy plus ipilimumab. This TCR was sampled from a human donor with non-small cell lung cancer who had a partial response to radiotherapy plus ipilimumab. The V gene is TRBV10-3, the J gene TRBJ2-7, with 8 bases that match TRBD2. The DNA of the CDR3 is TGTGCCATCAGTGAGCAGGGAGGGACTAGAGGCTACGAGCAGTACTTC. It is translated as CAISEQGGTRGYEQYF.